The next 22 T cell receptor beta chains were all read from a single sample in a study of blood T cell repertoires in COVID-19. TCRdb's table, derived via immunoSEQ multiplex PCR, lists solely in-frame clones and lacks some. The sample lists some 170,000 clones; roughly 84% were seen once. Sequencing was performed on PBMCs or T cells enriched from blood (not recorded which). The receptors here all came from a human donor with acute COVID-19. The donor label of this sample is uncertain.

The rearrangement joins TRBV11-2 to TRBJ2-1; a weak D match, TRBD2 (6 bases). Germline CDR1 SGHAT, CDR2 FQNNGV. V lost 0 bases and J lost 6, with 9 bases in between. The CDR3 runs 14 residues. CDR3 loop: CASSLDPSANEQFF. The CDR3 nucleotides are TGTGCCAGCAGCTTAGACCCTAGCGCCAATGAGCAGTTCTTC.

This chain connects TRBV11-1 to TRBJ2-7; a possible D gene is TRBD1 (6 bases). The V and J ends lost 5 bases and 1 base respectively, with 6 bases between them. CDR1 and CDR2 from the germline V gene are SGHAT and FQDESV (reference sequence). This CDR3 has 12 residues. In DNA, the CDR3 is TGTGCCAGCAGCACAGGGTCCTACGAGCAGTACTTC. This translates into CASSTGSYEQYF.

This clone was found many times. This rearrangement joins TRBV12-3 or TRBV12-4 to TRBJ1-5, with 8 bases identical to TRBD1. The CDR3 length is 12 residues. With 8 bases clipped from V and 5 bases from J, the junction kept 2 bases outside the gene matches. The CDR3 DNA reads as TGTGCCAGCGCGACAGGGGATCAGCCCCAGCATTTT. Amino acids: CASATGDQPQHF.

The rearrangement joins TRBV19 to TRBJ2-3, with D possibly being TRBD1 (6 bases). This CDR3 is 14 amino acids long. V lost 5 bases to trimming and J lost 4 bases, with 13 bases between them. CDR1 and CDR2 from the germline V gene are LNHDA and SQIVND (reference sequence). CDR3 sequence: CASSSPGVADTQYF. The DNA of the CDR3 is TGTGCCAGTAGTTCTCCAGGGGTGGCAGATACGCAGTATTTT.

This chain links TRBV7-6 with TRBJ2-2, with TRBD1 matching over 9 bases. With 5 bases clipped from V and 5 bases from J, the junction kept 6 bases outside the gene matches. CDR1 is SGHVS and CDR2 is FNYEAQ in the germline V gene. This CDR3 comprises 15 residues. The CDR3 spells CASSQSGQGTGELFF. The CDR3 DNA is TGTGCCAGCAGCCAGTCGGGACAGGGAACCGGGGAGCTGTTTTTT.

This chain uses TRBV9 with TRBJ1-1; TRBD1 is a possible D gene (5 bases). CDR1 is SGDLS, CDR2 YYNGEE, per germline. The CDR3 spans 16 residues. The germline V and J ends were trimmed by 1 base and 0 bases, with 13 bases remaining between them. CDR3 in amino acids: CASSVSDSAMNTEAFF. The CDR3 DNA reads TGTGCCAGCAGCGTATCCGACAGTGCCATGAACACTGAAGCTTTCTTT. The full variable domain, rest sourced from reference TRBV9 and TRBJ1-1, is DSGVTQTPKHLITATGQRVTLRCSPRSGDLSVYWYQQSLDQGLQFLIQYYNGEERAKGNILERFSAQQFPDLHSELNLSSLELGDSALYFCASSVSDSAMNTEAFFGQGTRLTVV.

The chain uses TRBV5-1 and TRBJ2-3; TRBD2 matches 9 bases. The germline CDR1 and CDR2 sequences are SGHRS and YFSETQ. V lost 2 bases to trimming and J lost 6 bases; unmatched junction nucleotides: 10. This CDR3 region has 16 residues. The CDR3 spells CASSFAGGLEADTQYF. The CDR3, as DNA: TGCGCCAGCAGCTTCGCGGGGGGGCTGGAGGCGGATACGCAGTATTTT.

V is TRBV19 and J is TRBJ1-1; the D gene is possibly TRBD1 (5 bases). Trimming took 5 bases from V and 4 from J, leaving 8 bases between them. The CDR3 runs 12 residues. From germline, CDR1 is LNHDA and CDR2 SQIVND (reference sequence). CDR3 nucleotide sequence: TGTGCCAGTAGTCCCGGGGGCACTGAAGCTTTCTTT. Amino acid sequence: CASSPGGTEAFF.

This clone is a singleton in its sample. The J gene is TRBJ2-5, the V gene TRBV5-6; D gene unclear. V lost 1 base, J lost 5 bases, and 3 bases lay in between. The CDR3 runs to 11 residues. Germline values: CDR1 SGHDT, CDR2 YYEEEE. The CDR3 DNA reads as TGTGCCAGCAGCTTGTCTGAGACCCAGTACTTC. It codes for CASSLSETQYF.

The V and J genes are TRBV2 and TRBJ2-2, with a possible D match to TRBD2 (5 bases). V was shortened by 8 bases and J by 5 bases, with 15 bases between the two germline ends. CDR1 and CDR2 (germline): SNHLY, FYNNEI. CDR3 size: 14 residues. CDR3 nucleotide sequence: TGTGCCAGCCGGTTAGCCACGGGGACCGGGGAGCTGTTTTTT. Its translation: CASRLATGTGELFF.

This chain connects TRBV11-2 to TRBJ1-2; D gene unclear. Per germline, CDR1 SGHAT and CDR2 FQNNGV. Trimming pared 1 base from V and 4 bases from J, leaving 4 bases between. There are 12 residues in the CDR3. The CDR3 sequence: CASSLGSYGYTF. The CDR3 coding sequence is TGTGCCAGCAGCTTAGGGAGCTATGGCTACACCTTC.

This chain joins TRBV19 and TRBJ2-7, with D maybe TRBD1 (5 bases). The V gene's germline CDR1 is LNHDA and CDR2 SQIVND (reference sequence). V dropped 3 bases and J dropped 0 bases, with 12 bases sitting between them. This CDR3 has 15 residues. The CDR3 reads CASSILAGNSYEQYF. The CDR3 DNA is TGTGCCAGTAGTATCTTGGCAGGGAACTCCTACGAGCAGTACTTC. The full variable domain, rest sourced from reference TRBV19 and TRBJ2-7, is DGGITQSPKYLFRKEGQNVTLSCEQNLNHDAMYWYRQDPGQGLRLIYYSQIVNDFQKGDIAEGYSVSREKKESFPLTVTSAQKNPTAFYLCASSILAGNSYEQYFGPGTRLTVT.

This clone was found a few times. The CDR3 DNA reads TGTGCCAGCAGCGCCACCTCAGGGGCGGATGAGCAGTTCTTC. Its translation is CASSATSGADEQFF. V usage is TRBV9 and J usage is TRBJ2-1; possibly TRBD1 for D (6 bases). Trimming stripped 3 bases from V and 8 bases from J, with 15 bases between. CDR1 is SGDLS and CDR2 is YYNGEE in the germline V gene. This CDR3 is 14 amino acids long.

The rearrangement joins TRBV2 to TRBJ2-1; weak D call: TRBD1 (6 bases). There are 15 residues in the CDR3. The V gene lost 6 bases and the J gene lost 2 bases, with 14 bases spanning the gap. Germline V CDR1 and CDR2: SNHLY, FYNNEI. This CDR3 reads CASRTGQPAYNEQFF. The CDR3 DNA is TGTGCCAGCAGGACGGGACAACCGGCCTACAATGAGCAGTTCTTC.

The V call is TRBV2, the J call TRBJ2-7; 7 bases align to TRBD2. CDR3 size: 14 residues. The germline gives CDR1 SNHLY, CDR2 FYNNEI. Germline trimming cut 2 bases from V and 5 bases from J; bases unmatched to any gene: 6. The chain's CDR3 is CASSEYPSGDEQYF. In DNA, the CDR3 is TGTGCCAGCAGTGAATATCCTAGCGGAGACGAGCAGTACTTC.

The J gene is TRBJ1-1, the V gene TRBV5-6; D is possibly TRBD1 (6 bases). The CDR3 spans 13 residues. The germline V gene encodes CDR1 SGHDT and CDR2 YYEEEE. With 3 bases removed from V and 4 bases from J, the gap between germline ends came to 10 bases. In DNA, the CDR3 is TGTGCCAGCAGCTCGCAGGGGTTCACTGAAGCTTTCTTT. Its protein product is CASSSQGFTEAFF. The variable domain in full, completed from reference TRBV5-6 and TRBJ1-1, reads DAGVTQSPTHLIKTRGQQVTLRCSPKSGHDTVSWYQQALGQGPQFIFQYYEEEERQRGNFPDRFSGHQFPNYSSELNVNALLLGDSALYLCASSSQGFTEAFFGQGTRLTVV.

The chain carries TRBV27 and TRBJ1-1; D not certain. V lost 6 bases and J 3 bases, leaving 17 bases between the germline ends. The CDR3 is 15 amino acids. Germline CDR1 and CDR2: MNHEY and SMNVEV (reference sequence). The CDR3 here is CASSSPGFEDTEAFF. The DNA of the CDR3 is TGTGCCAGCAGCTCCCCCGGGTTTGAGGACACTGAAGCTTTCTTT.

This clone was observed a single time. The CDR3 region is CASSLGAAYEQYF. DNA of the CDR3: TGCGCCAGCAGTCTGGGGGCAGCCTACGAGCAGTACTTC. The chain carries TRBV5-1 and TRBJ2-7, with a possible D match to TRBD1 (6 bases). Germline values: CDR1 SGHRS, CDR2 YFSETQ. The CDR3 covers 13 residues. Trimming took 5 bases from V and 2 from J, leaving 11 bases between them.

The chain recombines TRBV12-2 with TRBJ1-2. TRBV12-2 is described as a pseudogene. The CDR3 covers 10 residues. CDR3 sequence: CASTRPGYTF. CDR3 in DNA: TGTGCATCTACGAGGCCCGGCTACACCTTC.

The chain joins TRBV6-5 to TRBJ1-1, with a possible D match to TRBD1 (6 bases). Trimming left V 6 bases short and J 3 bases short, with 11 bases between. CDR1 is MNHEY and CDR2 is SVGAGI in the germline V gene. The CDR3 runs 13 residues. This chain's CDR3 is CASRLYRDTEAFF. In nucleotides, the CDR3 is TGTGCCAGCAGGCTATACAGGGACACTGAAGCTTTCTTT.

The chain carries TRBV6-6 and TRBJ2-1, with a possible D match to TRBD2 (5 bases). Germline CDR1 reads MNHNY; CDR2 reads SVGAGI (reference sequence). CDR3 length equals 15 residues. V gave up 5 bases and J gave up 6 bases, with 17 bases separating them. In DNA, the CDR3 is TGTGCCAGCAGTAAGGGAGCACAGAACGGCAATGAGCAGTTCTTC. This codes for CASSKGAQNGNEQFF.

The V gene is TRBV18, the J gene TRBJ2-3; a possible D gene is TRBD2 (7 bases). Germline V lookup: CDR1 KGHSH, CDR2 LQKENI. The CDR3 covers 15 residues. V was pared by 0 bases and J by 4 bases, with 11 bases between. The chain's CDR3 is CASSPPMGGPDTQYF. The CDR3 DNA reads as TGTGCCAGCTCACCACCGATGGGGGGGCCAGATACGCAGTATTTT.